This entry concerns a single TCR beta chain. What it binds is unknown. The sample originates from a study of regulatory and conventional T cells in RAG deficiency. General study points: In Omenn syndrome, sorted "Tregs" may be peripherally activated cells.

The CDR3 has 16 residues. Germline loops: CDR1 SGHVS, CDR2 FNYEAQ. V lost 5 bases to trimming and J lost 3 bases, with 17 bases between them. The repertoire was sequenced with immunoSEQ multiplex PCR; TCRdb's copy has only in-frame clones and lacks some. Of around 37,000 clones listed, approximately 91% are singletons. This sample was also put to use in a study of regulatory T cells. From that study: The PCR used 52 TRBV and 13 TRBJ primers.

The chain has TRBV7-6 and TRBJ2-1; D perhaps matches TRBD2 (6 bases). The TCR was taken from a human donor in good health. Sample: CD8+ T cells sorted from blood. CDR3 sequence: CASSPGPGTFYNEQFF. The CDR3 DNA reads as TGTGCCAGCAGCCCCGGTCCCGGGACTTTCTACAATGAGCAGTTCTTC. Using reference TRBV7-6 and TRBJ2-1 for the parts outside the CDR3, the full variable domain is GAGVSQSPRYKVTKRGQDVALRCDPISGHVSLYWYRQALGQGPEFLTYFNYEAQQDKSGLPNDRFSAERPEGSISTLTIQRTEQRDSAMYRCASSPGPGTFYNEQFFGPGTRLTVL.